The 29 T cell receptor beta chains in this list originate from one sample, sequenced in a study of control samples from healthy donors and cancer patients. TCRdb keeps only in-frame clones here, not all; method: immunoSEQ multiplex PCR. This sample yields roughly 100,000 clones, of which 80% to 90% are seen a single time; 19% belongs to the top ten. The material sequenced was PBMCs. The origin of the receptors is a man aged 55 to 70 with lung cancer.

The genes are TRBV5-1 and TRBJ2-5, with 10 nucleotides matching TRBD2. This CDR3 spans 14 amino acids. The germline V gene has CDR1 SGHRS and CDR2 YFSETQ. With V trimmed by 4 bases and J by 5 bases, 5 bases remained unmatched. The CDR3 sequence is CASSPLAGGETQYF. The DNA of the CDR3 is TGCGCCAGCAGCCCATTAGCGGGGGGTGAGACCCAGTACTTC. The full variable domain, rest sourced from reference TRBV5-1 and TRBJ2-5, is KAGVTQTPRYLIKTRGQQVTLSCSPISGHRSVSWYQQTPGQGLQFLFEYFSETQRNKGNFPGRFSGRQFSNSRSEMNVSTLELGDSALYLCASSPLAGGETQYFGPGTRLLVL.

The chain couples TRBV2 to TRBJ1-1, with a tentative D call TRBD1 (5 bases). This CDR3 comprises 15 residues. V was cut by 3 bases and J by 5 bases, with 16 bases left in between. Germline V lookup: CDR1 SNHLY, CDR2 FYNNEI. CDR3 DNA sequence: TGTGCCAGCAGTGATGGGCCAGGGTTTATAACTGAAGCTTTCTTT. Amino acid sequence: CASSDGPGFITEAFF. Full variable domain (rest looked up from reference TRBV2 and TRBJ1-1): EPEVTQTPSHQVTQMGQEVILRCVPISNHLYFYWYRQILGQKVEFLVSFYNNEISEKSEIFDDQFSVERPDGSNFTLKIRSTKLEDSAMYFCASSDGPGFITEAFFGQGTRLTVV.

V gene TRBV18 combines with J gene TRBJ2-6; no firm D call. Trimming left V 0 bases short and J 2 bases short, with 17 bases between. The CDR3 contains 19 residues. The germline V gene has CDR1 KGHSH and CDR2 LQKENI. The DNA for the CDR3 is TGTGCCAGCTCACCACCGGCAGGCCTCTTCCATACTGGGGCCAACGTCCTGACTTTC. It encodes CASSPPAGLFHTGANVLTF. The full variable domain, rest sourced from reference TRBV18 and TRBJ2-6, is NAGVMQNPRHLVRRRGQEARLRCSPMKGHSHVYWYRQLPEEGLKFMVYLQKENIIDESGMPKERFSAEFPKEGPSILRIQQVVRGDSAAYFCASSPPAGLFHTGANVLTFGAGSRLTVL.

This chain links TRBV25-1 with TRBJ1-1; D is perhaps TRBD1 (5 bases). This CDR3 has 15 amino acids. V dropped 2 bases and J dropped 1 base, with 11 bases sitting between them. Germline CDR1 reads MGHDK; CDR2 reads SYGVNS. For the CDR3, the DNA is TGTGCCAGCAGTGAACCGGGACGGGGGAACACTGAAGCTTTCTTT. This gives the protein CASSEPGRGNTEAFF.

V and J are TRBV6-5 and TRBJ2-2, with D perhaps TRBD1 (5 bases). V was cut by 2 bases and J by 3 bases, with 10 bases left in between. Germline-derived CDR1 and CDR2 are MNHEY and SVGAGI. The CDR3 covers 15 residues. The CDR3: CASSYSRADTGELFF. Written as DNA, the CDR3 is TGTGCCAGCAGTTACAGCAGGGCCGACACCGGGGAGCTGTTTTTT.

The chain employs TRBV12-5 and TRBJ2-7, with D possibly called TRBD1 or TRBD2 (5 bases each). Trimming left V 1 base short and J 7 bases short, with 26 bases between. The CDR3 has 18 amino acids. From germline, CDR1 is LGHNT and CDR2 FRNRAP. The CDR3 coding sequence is TGTGCTAGTGGTTTGGATCGAGACCGGGACCGGCGAGGTGTAGAGCAGTACGTC. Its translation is CASGLDRDRDRRGVEQYV.

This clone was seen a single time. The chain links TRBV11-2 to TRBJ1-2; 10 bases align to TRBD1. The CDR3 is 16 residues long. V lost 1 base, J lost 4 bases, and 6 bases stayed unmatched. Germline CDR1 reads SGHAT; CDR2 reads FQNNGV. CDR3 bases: TGTGCCAGCAGCTTAGGGGGGACAGGGGCGGCCTATGGCTACACCTTC. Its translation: CASSLGGTGAAYGYTF.

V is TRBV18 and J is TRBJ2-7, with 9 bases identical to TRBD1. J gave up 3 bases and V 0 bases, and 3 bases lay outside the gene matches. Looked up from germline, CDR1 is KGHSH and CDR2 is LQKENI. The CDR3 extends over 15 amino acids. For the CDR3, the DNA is TGTGCCAGCTCACCACCACAGGGGGCGGGCTACGAGCAGTACTTC. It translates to CASSPPQGAGYEQYF.

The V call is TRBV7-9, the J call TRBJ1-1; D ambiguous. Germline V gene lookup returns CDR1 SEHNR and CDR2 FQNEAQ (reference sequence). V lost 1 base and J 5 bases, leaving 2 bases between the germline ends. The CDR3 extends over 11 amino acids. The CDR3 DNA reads TGTGCCAGCAGCTTAGAGACTGAAGCTTTCTTT. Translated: CASSLETEAFF.

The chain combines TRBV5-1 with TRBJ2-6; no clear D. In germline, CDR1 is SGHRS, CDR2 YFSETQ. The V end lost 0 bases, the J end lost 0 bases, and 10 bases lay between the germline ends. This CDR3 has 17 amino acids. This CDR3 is CASSLVAETSGANVLTF. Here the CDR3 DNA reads TGCGCCAGCAGCTTGGTGGCAGAGACCTCTGGGGCCAACGTCCTGACTTTC. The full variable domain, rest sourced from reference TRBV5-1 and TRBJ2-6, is KAGVTQTPRYLIKTRGQQVTLSCSPISGHRSVSWYQQTPGQGLQFLFEYFSETQRNKGNFPGRFSGRQFSNSRSEMNVSTLELGDSALYLCASSLVAETSGANVLTFGAGSRLTVL.

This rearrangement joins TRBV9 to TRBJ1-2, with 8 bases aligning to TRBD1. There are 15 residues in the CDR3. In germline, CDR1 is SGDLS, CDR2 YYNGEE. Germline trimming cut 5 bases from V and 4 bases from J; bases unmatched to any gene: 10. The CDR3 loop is CASSFNRGVGYGYTF. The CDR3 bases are TGTGCCAGCAGTTTTAACAGGGGGGTGGGCTATGGCTACACCTTC.

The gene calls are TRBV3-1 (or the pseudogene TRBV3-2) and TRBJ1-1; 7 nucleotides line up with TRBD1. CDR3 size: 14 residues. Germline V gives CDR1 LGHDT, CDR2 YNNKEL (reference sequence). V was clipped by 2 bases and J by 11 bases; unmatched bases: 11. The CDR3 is CASSQRTDRVGAFF. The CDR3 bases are TGTGCCAGCAGCCAAAGGACCGACAGGGTAGGTGCTTTCTTT.

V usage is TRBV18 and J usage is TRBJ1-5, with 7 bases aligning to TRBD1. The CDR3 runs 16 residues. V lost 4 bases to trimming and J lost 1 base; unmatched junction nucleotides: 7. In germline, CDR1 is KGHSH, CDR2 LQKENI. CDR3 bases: TGTGCCAGCTCACGTACAGGGGTAAACAGCAATCAGCCCCAGCATTTT. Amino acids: CASSRTGVNSNQPQHF.

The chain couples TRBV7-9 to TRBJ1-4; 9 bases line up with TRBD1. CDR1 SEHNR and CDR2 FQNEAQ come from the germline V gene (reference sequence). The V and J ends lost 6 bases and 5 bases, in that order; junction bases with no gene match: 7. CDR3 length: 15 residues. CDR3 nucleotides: TGTGCCAGCAGACCTAATACAGGGGGCAATGAAAAACTGTTTTTT. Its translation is CASRPNTGGNEKLFF.

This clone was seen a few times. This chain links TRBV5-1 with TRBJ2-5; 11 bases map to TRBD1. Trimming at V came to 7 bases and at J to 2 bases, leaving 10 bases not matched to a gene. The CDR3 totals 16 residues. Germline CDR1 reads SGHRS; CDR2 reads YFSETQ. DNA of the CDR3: TGCGCCAGCGCCGCCGGGACAGGGGGTTATCAAGAGACCCAGTACTTC. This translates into CASAAGTGGYQETQYF.

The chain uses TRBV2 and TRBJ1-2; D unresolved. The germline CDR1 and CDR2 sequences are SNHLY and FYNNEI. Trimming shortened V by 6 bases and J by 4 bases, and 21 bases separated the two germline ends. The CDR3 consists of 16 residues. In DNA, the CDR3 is TGTGCCAGCAGCGCGGACGGACCCCGCACTCTCTATGGCTACACCTTC. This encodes CASSADGPRTLYGYTF.

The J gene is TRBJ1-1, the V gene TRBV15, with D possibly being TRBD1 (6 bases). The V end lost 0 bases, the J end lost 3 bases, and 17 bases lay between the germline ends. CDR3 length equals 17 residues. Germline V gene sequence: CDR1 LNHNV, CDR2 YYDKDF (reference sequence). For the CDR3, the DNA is TGTGCCACCAGCAGAGAGGACGTGAGATCAGGGGACACTGAAGCTTTCTTT. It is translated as CATSREDVRSGDTEAFF.

CDR3 DNA sequence: TGCGCCAGCACCATTGCCGGGGCATACAATGAGCAGTTCTTC. This gives the protein CASTIAGAYNEQFF. This rearrangement joins TRBV5-1 to TRBJ2-1; D is perhaps TRBD1 or TRBD2 (5 bases each). Germline V CDR1 and CDR2: SGHRS, YFSETQ. The CDR3 is 14 amino acids. Trimming cost V 6 bases and J 4 bases, with 14 bases left between them.

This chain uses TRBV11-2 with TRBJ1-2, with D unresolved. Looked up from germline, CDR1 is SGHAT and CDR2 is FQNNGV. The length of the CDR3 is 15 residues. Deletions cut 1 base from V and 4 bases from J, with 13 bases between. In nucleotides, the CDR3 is TGTGCCAGCAGCTTAGGGGTGGGCCCTATCTATGGCTACACCTTC. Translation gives CASSLGVGPIYGYTF.

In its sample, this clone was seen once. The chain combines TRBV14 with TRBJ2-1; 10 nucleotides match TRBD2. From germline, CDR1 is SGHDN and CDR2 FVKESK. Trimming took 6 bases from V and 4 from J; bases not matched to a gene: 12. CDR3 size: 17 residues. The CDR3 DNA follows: TGTGCCAGCAGTGCAGCGGGGGGGCTAATAAGGTACAATGAGCAGTTCTTC. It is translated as CASSAAGGLIRYNEQFF.

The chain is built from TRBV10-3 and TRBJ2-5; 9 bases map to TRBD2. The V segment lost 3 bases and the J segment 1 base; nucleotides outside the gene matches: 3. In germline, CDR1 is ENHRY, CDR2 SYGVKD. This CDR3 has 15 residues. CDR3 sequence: CAISDKRGAQETQYF. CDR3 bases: TGTGCCATCAGTGATAAGCGGGGGGCCCAAGAGACCCAGTACTTC.

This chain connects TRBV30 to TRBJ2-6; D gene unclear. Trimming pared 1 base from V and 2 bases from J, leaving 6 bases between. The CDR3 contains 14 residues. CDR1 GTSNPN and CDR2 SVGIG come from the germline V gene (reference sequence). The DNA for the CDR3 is TGTGCCTGGAGTGGGTTCGCTGGGGCCAACGTCCTGACTTTC. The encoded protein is CAWSGFAGANVLTF.

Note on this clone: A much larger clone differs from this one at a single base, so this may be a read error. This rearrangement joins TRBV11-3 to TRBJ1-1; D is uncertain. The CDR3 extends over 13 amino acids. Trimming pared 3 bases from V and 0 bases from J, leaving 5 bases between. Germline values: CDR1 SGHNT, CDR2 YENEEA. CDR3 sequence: CASSFGLNTEAFF. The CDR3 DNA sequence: TGTGCCAGCAGCTTCGGTCTGAACACTGAAGCTTTCTTT.

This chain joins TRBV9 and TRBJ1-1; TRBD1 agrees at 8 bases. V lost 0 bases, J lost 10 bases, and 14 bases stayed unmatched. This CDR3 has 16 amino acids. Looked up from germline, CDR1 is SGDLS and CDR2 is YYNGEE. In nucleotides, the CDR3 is TGTGCCAGCAGCGTAGCTCCAGGGGGCGAAAATGGGGTAGCTTTCTTT. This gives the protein CASSVAPGGENGVAFF.

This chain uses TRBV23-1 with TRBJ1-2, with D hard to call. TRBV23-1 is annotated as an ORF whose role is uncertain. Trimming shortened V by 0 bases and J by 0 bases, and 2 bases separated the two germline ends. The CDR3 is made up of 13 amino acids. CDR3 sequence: CASSQSSNYGYTF. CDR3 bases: TGCGCCAGCAGTCAATCGTCTAACTATGGCTACACCTTC.

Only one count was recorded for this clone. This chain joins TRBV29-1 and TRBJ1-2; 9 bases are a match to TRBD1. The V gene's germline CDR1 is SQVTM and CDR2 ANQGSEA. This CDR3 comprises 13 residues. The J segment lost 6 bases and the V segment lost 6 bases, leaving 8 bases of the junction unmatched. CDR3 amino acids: CSVYTGGLDGYTF. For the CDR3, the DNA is TGCAGCGTCTACACAGGGGGCCTAGATGGCTACACCTTC.

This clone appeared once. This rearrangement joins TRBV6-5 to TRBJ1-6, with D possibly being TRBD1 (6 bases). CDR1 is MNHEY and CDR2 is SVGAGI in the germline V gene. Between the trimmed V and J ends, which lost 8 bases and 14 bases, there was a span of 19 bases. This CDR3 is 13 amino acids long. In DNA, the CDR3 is TGTGCCAGCCTTTCCGGGACAAAGATGGCCCTCCACTTT. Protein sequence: CASLSGTKMALHF.

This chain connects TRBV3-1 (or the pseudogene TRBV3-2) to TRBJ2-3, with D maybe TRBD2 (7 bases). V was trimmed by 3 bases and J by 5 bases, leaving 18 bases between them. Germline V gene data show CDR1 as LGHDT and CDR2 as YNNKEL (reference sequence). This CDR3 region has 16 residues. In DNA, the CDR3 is TGTGCCAGCAGCCAGGCTTGGGGGGGGCCCAAAGATACGCAGTATTTT. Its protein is CASSQAWGGPKDTQYF.

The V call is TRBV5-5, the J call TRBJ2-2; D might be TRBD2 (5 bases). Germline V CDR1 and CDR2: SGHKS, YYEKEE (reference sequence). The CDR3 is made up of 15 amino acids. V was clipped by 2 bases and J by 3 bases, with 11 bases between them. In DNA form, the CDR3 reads TGTGCCAGCAGCTTTGTCACCGGGGACACCGGGGAGCTGTTTTTT. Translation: CASSFVTGDTGELFF.